This TCR beta chain derives from a study of OX40 agonist ivuxolimab in advanced cancers. On the study more broadly: Past anti-PD-1, anti-PD-L1 or anti-CTLA-4 therapy was accepted, and 30% to 50% had received some.

The CDR3 has 15 residues. The germline CDR1 and CDR2 sequences are MGHDK and SYGVNS. With 1 base clipped from V and 4 bases from J, the junction kept 3 bases outside the gene matches. TCRdb keeps only in-frame clones here, not all; method: immunoSEQ multiplex PCR. The sample has roughly 26,000 clones; around 83% are singletons. This clonotype was obtained from an adult with an advanced solid tumor such as melanoma, head and neck, liver or kidney cancer. The chain combines TRBV25-1 with TRBJ2-1, with 8 positions matching TRBD1. The specimen comprised CD4+ or CD8+ T cells sorted from blood, sampled in a trial of the OX40 agonist ivuxolimab. The CDR3 sequence: CASSESGTGYNEQFF. DNA for the CDR3: TGTGCCAGCAGTGAATCCGGGACAGGATACAATGAGCAGTTCTTC. The full variable domain, rest sourced from reference TRBV25-1 and TRBJ2-1, is EADIYQTPRYLVIGTGKKITLECSQTMGHDKMYWYQQDPGMELHLIHYSYGVNSTEKGDLSSESTVSRIRTEHFPLTLESARPSHTSQYLCASSESGTGYNEQFFGPGTRLTVL.